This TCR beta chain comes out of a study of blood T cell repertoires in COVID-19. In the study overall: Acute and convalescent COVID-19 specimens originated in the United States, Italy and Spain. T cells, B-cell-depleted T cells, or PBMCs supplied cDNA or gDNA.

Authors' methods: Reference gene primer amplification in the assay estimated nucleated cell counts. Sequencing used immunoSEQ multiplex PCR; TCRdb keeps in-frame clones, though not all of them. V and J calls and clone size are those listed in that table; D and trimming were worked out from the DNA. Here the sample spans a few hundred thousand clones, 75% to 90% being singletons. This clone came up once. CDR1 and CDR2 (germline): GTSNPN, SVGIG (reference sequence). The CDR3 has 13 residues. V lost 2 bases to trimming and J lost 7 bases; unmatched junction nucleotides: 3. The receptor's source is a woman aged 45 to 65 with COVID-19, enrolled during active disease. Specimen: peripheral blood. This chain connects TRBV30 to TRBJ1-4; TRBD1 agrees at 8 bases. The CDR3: CAWSSRGLEKLFF. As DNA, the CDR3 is TGTGCCTGGAGTTCCAGGGGGCTTGAAAAACTGTTTTTT. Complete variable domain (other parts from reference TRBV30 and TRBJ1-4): SQTIHQWPATLVQPVGSPLSLECTVEGTSNPNLYWYRQAAGRGLQLLFYSVGIGQISSEVPQNLSASRPQDRQFILSSKKLLLSDSGFYLCAWSSRGLEKLFFGSGTQLSVL.